Below are 2 T cell receptor beta chains sequenced from a single sample in a study of CD8 T cells in Susac syndrome. Reverse transcription of roughly 0.5 to 1 ug RNA was performed with random hexamers. TCRdb reprocessed the immunoSEQ multiplex PCR reads via MiXCR and lists one record per CDR3 protein. The sample has roughly 200,000 distinct CDR3 sequences; 95% are singletons. Sequenced material: CD8+ T cells from PBMCs. These receptors were taken from a human donor with multiple sclerosis.

J is TRBJ2-7 and V is TRBV28; D is uncertain. V lost 5 bases to trimming and J lost 5 bases, with 16 bases between them. The CDR3 runs to 14 residues. The germline V gene encodes CDR1 MDHEN and CDR2 SYDVKM. CDR3 nucleotide sequence: TGTGCCAGCAGTCCCCTGTCAAATGCGGACGAGCAGTACTTC. Its protein is CASSPLSNADEQYF.

This chain connects TRBV29-1 to TRBJ2-1, with 9 bases that match TRBD2. The CDR3 sequence is 12 residues long. From germline, CDR1 is SQVTM and CDR2 ANQGSEA. V lost 6 bases, J lost 9 bases, and 6 bases stayed unmatched. The CDR3 DNA reads as TGCAGCGTAGCGGGAGGAGGTGGTGAGCAGTTCTTC. Amino acid sequence: CSVAGGGGEQFF.